Detailed here is one T cell receptor (beta chain). Its specificity is unknown. The method was immunoSEQ multiplex PCR; TCRdb's version includes in-frame clones alone and lacks a portion of them. This sample yields some 120,000 clones, of which around 89% are seen a single time; 11% belongs to the top ten. This record comes from a study of T cell responses to AZD1222 COVID-19 vaccine. Study conclusions and caveats: Researchers took repertoire samples only after the peak T cell response had come. Across spike, vaccine-associated CD4 TCRs were found, dominant at 160-218 and 743-854.

CDR1 is SGHVS and CDR2 is FQNEAQ in the germline V gene. V lost 1 base and J lost 8, with 11 bases in between. This CDR3 is built from 14 residues. Here the sequenced sample was peripheral blood, taken on day 0 of MenACWY control vaccination. The receptor's source is an adult in good health. The gene calls are TRBV7-8 and TRBJ1-4; no reliable D call. CDR3 in DNA: TGTGCCAGCAGCTTAGTCCGAGAAGGAGAAAAACTGTTTTTT. This encodes CASSLVREGEKLFF.